This T cell receptor beta chain was profiled in a study of blood T cell repertoires in COVID-19. The germline V gene has CDR1 LGHNT and CDR2 FRNRAP. The CDR3 runs to 13 residues. Trimming removed 2 bases at V and 11 bases at J, with 15 bases between. Sequenced by immunoSEQ multiplex PCR; TCRdb stores in-frame clones only, minus some. The table lists about 50,000 clones, 86% of them singletons. This clonotype originated in a woman aged 55-70 years with acute or convalescent COVID-19. The material sequenced was peripheral blood. The chain has TRBV12-5 and TRBJ1-1; a possible D gene is TRBD1 (5 bases). The CDR3, as DNA: TGTGCTAGTGGTTTGTATGGGGCCTCAAGCGCTTTCTTT. The encoded protein is CASGLYGASSAFF.